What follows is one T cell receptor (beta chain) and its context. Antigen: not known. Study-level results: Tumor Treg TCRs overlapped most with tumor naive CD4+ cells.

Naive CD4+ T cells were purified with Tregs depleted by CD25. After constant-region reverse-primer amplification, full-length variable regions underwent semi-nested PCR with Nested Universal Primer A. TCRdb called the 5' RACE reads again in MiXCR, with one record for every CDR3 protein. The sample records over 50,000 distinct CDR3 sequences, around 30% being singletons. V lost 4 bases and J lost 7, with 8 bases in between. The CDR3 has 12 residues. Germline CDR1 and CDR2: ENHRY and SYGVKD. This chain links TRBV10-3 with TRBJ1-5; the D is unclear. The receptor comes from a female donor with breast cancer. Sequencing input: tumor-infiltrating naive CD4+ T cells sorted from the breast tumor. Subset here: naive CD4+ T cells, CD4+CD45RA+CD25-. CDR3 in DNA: TGTGCCATCAGTGGAGGTAGCCAGCCCCAGCATTTT. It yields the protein CAISGGSQPQHF.